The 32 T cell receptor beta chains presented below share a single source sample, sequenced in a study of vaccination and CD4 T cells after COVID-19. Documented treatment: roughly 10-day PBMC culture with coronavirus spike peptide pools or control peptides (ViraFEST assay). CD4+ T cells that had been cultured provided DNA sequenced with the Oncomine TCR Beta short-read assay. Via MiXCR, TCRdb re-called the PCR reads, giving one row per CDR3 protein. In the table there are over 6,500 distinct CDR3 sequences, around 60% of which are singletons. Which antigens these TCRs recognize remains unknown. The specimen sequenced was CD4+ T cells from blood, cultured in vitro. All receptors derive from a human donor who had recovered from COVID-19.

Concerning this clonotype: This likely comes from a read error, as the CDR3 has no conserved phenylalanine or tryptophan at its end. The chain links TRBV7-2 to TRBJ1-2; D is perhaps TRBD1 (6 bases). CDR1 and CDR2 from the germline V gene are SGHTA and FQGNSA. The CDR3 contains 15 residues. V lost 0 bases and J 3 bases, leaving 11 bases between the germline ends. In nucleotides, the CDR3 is TGTGCCAGCAGCTTAGCGCTGGGGGCCCACTATGGCTACACCCTC. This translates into CASSLALGAHYGYTL.

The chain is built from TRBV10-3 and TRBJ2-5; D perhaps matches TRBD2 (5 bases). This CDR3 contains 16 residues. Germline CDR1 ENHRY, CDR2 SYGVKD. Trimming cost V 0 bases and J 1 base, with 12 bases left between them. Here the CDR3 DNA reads TGTGCCATCAGTGAGTCAGGGAGCGAACTCCAAGAGACCCAGTACTTC. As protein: CAISESGSELQETQYF.

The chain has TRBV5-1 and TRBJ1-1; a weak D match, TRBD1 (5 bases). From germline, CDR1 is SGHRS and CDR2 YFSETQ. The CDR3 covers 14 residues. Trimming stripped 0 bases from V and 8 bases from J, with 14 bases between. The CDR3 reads CASSLASGIPEAFF. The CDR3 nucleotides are TGCGCCAGCAGCTTGGCTTCAGGGATCCCCGAAGCTTTCTTT. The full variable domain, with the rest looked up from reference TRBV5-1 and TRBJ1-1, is KAGVTQTPRYLIKTRGQQVTLSCSPISGHRSVSWYQQTPGQGLQFLFEYFSETQRNKGNFPGRFSGRQFSNSRSEMNVSTLELGDSALYLCASSLASGIPEAFFGQGTRLTVV.

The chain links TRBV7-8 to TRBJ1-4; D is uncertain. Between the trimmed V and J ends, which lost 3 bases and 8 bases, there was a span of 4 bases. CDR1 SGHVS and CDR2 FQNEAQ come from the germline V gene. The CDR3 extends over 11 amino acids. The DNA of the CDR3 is TGTGCCAGCAGCTTTAGAGAAAAACTGTTTTTT. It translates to CASSFREKLFF.

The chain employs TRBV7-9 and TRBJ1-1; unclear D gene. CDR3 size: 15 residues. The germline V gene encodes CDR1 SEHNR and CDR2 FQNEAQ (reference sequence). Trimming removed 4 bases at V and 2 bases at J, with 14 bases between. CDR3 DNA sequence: TGTGCCAGCAGCTCCCAAGAGACACCAAACACTGAAGCTTTCTTT. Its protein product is CASSSQETPNTEAFF.

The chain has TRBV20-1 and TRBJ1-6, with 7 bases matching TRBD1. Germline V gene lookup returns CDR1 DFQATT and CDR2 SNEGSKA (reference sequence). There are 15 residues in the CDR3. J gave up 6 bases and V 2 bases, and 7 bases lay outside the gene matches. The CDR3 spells CSARPTGTANSPLHF. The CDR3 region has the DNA TGCAGTGCTAGACCCACGGGGACAGCTAATTCACCCCTCCACTTT.

CDR3 protein: CAIGARGESGELFF. For the CDR3, the DNA is TGTGCCATCGGCGCACGGGGGGAGTCCGGGGAGCTGTTTTTT. V is TRBV10-3 and J is TRBJ2-2, with 7 bases aligning to TRBD2. V shed 8 bases, J shed 6 bases, and the junction held 9 bases outside the gene matches. The CDR3 sequence is 14 residues long. In germline, CDR1 is ENHRY, CDR2 SYGVKD.

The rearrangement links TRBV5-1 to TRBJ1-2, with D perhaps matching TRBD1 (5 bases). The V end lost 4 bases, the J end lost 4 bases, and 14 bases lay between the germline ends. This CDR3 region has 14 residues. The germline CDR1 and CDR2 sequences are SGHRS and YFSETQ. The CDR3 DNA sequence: TGCGCCAGCAGCAATCAAGGGGATCCCTATGGCTACACCTTC. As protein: CASSNQGDPYGYTF.

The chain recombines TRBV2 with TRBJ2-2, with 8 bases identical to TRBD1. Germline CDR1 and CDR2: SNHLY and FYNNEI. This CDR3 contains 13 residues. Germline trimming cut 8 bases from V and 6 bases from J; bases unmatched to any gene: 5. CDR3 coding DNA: TGTGCCAGCCTGGGACAGGCGGCCGGGGAGCTGTTTTTT. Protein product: CASLGQAAGELFF.

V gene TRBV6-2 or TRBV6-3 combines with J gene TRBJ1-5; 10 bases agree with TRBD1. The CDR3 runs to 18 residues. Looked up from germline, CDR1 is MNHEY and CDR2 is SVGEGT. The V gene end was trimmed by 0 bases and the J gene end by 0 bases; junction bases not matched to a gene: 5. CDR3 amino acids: CASSYSARDRGSNQPQHF. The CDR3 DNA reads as TGTGCCAGCAGTTACTCCGCCCGGGACAGGGGTAGCAATCAGCCCCAGCATTTT.

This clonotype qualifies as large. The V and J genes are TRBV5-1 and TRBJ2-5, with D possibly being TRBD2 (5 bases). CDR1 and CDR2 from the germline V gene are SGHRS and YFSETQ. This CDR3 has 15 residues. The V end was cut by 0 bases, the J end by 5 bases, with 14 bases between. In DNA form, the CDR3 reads TGCGCCAGCAGCTTGGCGGCTAGCCCTGAGGAGACCCAGTACTTC. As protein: CASSLAASPEETQYF.

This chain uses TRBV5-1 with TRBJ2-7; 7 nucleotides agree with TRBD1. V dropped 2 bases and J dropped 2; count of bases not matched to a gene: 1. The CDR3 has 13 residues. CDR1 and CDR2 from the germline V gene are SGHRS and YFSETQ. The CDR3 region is CASSLQGTYEQYF. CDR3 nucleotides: TGCGCCAGCAGCTTACAGGGGACCTACGAGCAGTACTTC.

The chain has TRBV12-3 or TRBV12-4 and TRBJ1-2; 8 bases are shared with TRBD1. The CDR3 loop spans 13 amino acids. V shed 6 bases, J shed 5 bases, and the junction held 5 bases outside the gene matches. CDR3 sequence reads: CASSTDREYGYTF. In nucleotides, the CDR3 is TGTGCCAGCAGCACGGACAGGGAGTATGGCTACACCTTC.

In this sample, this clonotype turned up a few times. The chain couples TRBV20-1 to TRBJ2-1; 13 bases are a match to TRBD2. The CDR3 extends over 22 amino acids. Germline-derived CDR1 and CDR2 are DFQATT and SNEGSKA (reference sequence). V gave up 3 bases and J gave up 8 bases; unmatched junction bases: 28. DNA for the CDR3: TGCAGTGCTAGTTCCGCAGGGTTGACTAGCGGGAGGAATTGGGATCGCAAGGATGAGCAGTTCTTC. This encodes CSASSAGLTSGRNWDRKDEQFF.

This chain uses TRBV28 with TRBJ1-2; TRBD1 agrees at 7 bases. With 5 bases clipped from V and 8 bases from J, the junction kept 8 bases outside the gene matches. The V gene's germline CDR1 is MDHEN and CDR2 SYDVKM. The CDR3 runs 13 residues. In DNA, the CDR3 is TGTGCCAGCAGTCCGGGACAGCCCGGCGGCTACACCTTC. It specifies CASSPGQPGGYTF.

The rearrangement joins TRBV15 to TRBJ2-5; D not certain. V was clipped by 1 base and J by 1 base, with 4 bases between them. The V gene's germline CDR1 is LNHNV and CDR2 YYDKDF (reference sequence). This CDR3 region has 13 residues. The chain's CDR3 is CATSRGSQETQYF. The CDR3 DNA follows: TGTGCCACCAGCAGAGGCAGCCAAGAGACCCAGTACTTC.

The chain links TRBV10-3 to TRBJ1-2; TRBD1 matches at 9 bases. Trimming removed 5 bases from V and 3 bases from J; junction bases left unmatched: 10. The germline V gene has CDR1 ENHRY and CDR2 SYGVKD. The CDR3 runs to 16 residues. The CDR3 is CAISRGQGEPDYGYTF. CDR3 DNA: TGTGCCATCAGTCGGGGACAGGGTGAGCCGGACTATGGCTACACCTTC.

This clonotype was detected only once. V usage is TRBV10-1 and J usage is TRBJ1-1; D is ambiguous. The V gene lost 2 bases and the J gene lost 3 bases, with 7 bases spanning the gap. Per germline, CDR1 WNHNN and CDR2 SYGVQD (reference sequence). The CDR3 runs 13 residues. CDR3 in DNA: TGCGCCAGCAGTGAGCGACGGGACACTGAAGCTTTCTTT. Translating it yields CASSERRDTEAFF.

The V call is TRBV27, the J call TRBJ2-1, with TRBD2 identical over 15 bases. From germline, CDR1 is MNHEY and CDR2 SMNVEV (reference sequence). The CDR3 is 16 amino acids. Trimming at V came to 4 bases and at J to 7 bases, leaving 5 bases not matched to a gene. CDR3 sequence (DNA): TGTGCCAGCAGTTCCCTCGGGACTAGCGGGAGGAATGAGCAGTTCTTC. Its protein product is CASSSLGTSGRNEQFF.

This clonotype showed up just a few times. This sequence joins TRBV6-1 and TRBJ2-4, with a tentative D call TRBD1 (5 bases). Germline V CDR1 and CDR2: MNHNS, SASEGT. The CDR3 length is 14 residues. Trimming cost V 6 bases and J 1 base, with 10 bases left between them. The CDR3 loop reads CASSPGWAKNIQYF. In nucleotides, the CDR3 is TGTGCCAGCAGCCCAGGGTGGGCCAAAAACATTCAGTACTTC.

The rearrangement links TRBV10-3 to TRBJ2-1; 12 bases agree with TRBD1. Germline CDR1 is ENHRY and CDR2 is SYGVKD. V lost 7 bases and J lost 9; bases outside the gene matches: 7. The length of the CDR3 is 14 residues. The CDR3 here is CAIKGTGGAVEQFF. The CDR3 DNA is TGTGCCATCAAGGGGACAGGGGGCGCGGTTGAGCAGTTCTTC.

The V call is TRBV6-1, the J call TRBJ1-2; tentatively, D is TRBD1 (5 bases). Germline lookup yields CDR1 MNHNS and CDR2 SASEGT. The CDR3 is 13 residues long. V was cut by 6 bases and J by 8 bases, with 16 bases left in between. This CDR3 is CASRGGSTSGYTF. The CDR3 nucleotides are TGTGCCAGCAGGGGGGGGTCAACTTCGGGCTACACCTTC.

This chain's CDR3 is CASNPPGANYGYTF. The CDR3 DNA is TGTGCCAGCAACCCCCCAGGGGCCAACTATGGCTACACCTTC. The chain couples TRBV28 to TRBJ1-2; D is possibly TRBD1 (6 bases). Per germline, CDR1 MDHEN and CDR2 SYDVKM. V was shortened by 7 bases and J by 2 bases, with 14 bases between the two germline ends. This CDR3 is built from 14 residues.

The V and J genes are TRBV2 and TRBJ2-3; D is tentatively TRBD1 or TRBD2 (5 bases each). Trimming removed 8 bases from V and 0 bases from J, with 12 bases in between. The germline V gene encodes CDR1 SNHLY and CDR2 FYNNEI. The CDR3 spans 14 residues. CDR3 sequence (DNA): TGTGCCAGCCGCAGCAGGGAGAGCACAGATACGCAGTATTTT. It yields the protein CASRSRESTDTQYF. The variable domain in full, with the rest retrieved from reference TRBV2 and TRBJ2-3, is EPEVTQTPSHQVTQMGQEVILRCVPISNHLYFYWYRQILGQKVEFLVSFYNNEISEKSEIFDDQFSVERPDGSNFTLKIRSTKLEDSAMYFCASRSRESTDTQYFGPGTRLTVL.

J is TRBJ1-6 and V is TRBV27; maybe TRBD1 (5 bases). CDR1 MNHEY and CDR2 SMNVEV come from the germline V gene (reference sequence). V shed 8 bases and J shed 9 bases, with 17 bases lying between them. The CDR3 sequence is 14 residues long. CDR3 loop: CASSSGTGGSPLHF. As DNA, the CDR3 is TGTGCCAGCTCGTCCGGGACGGGGGGTTCACCCCTCCACTTT.

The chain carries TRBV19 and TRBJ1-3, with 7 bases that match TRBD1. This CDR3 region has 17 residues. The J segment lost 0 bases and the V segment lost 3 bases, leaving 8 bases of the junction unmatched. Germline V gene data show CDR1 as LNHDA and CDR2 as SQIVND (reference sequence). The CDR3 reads CASSMVSPGGSGNTIYF. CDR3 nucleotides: TGTGCCAGTAGTATGGTTTCGCCAGGGGGCTCTGGAAACACCATATATTTT.

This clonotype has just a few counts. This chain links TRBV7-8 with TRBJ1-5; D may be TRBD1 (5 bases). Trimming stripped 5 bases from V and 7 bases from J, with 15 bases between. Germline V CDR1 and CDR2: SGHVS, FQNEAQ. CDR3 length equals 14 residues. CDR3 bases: TGTGCCAGCAGCCAATGGGACCGAACCCAGCCCCAGCATTTT. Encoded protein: CASSQWDRTQPQHF.

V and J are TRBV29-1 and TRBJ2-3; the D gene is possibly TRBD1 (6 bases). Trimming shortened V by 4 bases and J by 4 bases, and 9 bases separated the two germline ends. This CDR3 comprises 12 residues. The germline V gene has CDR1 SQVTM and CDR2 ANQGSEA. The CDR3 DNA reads TGCAGCGTTGCACAGGGAGCAGATACGCAGTATTTT. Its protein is CSVAQGADTQYF.

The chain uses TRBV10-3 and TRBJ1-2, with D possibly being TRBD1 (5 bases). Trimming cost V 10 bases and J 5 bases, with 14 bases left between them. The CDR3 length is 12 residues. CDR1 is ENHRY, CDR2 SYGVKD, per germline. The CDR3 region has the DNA TGTGCCAGCATACGGGGGGGGTATGGCTACACCTTC. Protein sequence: CASIRGGYGYTF.

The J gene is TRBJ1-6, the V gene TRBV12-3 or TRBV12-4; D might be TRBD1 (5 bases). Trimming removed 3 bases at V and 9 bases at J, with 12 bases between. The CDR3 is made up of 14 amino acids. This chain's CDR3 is CASSLGRAGSPLHF. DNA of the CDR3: TGTGCCAGCAGTTTGGGCAGGGCAGGTTCACCCCTCCACTTT.

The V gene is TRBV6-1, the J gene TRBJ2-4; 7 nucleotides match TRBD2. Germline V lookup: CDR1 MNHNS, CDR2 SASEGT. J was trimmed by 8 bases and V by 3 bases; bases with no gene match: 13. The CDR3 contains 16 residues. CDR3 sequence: CASSEPSGGSLDIQYF. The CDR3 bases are TGTGCCAGCAGTGAGCCTAGCGGTGGGAGCTTGGACATTCAGTACTTC.

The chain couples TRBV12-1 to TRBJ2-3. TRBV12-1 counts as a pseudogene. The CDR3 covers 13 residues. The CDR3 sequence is CASSLLCVYTQYF. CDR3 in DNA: TGTGCCAGCAGCTTGCTCTGCGTGTATACGCAGTATTTT.